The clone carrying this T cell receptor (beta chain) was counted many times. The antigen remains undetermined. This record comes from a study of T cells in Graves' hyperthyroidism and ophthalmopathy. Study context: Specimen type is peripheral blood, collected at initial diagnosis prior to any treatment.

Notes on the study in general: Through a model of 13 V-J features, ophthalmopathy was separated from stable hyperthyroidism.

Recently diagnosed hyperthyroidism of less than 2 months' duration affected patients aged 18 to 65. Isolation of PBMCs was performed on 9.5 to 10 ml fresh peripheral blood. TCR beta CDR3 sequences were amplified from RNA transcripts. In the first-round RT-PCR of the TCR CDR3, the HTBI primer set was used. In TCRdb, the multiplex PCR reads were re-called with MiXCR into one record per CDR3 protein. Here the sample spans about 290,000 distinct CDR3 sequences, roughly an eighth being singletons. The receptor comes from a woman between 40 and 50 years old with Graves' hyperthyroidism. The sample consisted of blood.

In nucleotides, the CDR3 is TGTGCCAGCAGTTTATTCTCGAGTGACGGCACAGATACGCAGTATTTT. It codes for CASSLFSSDGTDTQYF. The rearrangement uses TRBV28 and TRBJ2-3, with D unclear. Germline CDR1 is MDHEN and CDR2 is SYDVKM. The CDR3 runs 16 residues. Trimming left V 1 base short and J 1 base short, with 12 bases between. The whole variable domain, remainder taken from reference TRBV28 and TRBJ2-3, is DVKVTQSSRYLVKRTGEKVFLECVQDMDHENMFWYRQDPGLGLRLIYFSYDVKMKEKGDIPEGYSVSREKKERFSLILESASTNQTSMYLCASSLFSSDGTDTQYFGPGTRLTVL.